The TCR beta chain described here comes from a study of CXCR3-negative and CXCR3-positive naive CD8 T cells. Comments on this clonotype: Its specificity is unknown.

The CD45RO-CCR7+CD27+CD95- phenotype denoted naive CD8+ T cells. Libraries were UMI-labeled 5' RACE TRB cDNA. TCRdb reprocessed the 5' RACE reads, keeping one entry per CDR3 protein, no DNA. The listing records 100,000 to 150,000 distinct CDR3 sequences. Findings and caveats of the study: For CXCR3-positive naive cells, TRB CDR3s were more hydrophobic than those of CXCR3-negative naive cells.

The sample taken for sequencing was naive CXCR3+ CD8+ T cells from blood. Subset meaning: CD45RO-CCR7+CD27+CD95- naive CD8+ T cells expressing CXCR3 (TNR3+). This sequence originates from a human donor in good health. Some clones in this sample may be carry-over from other donors' samples.

The CDR3 loop reads CASSLLAADTDTQYF. The chain carries TRBV5-1 and TRBJ2-3; TCRdb calls TRBD2, which cannot be checked without DNA. CDR1 and CDR2 from the germline V gene are SGHRS and YFSETQ. The CDR3 runs 15 residues.